Following are 24 T cell receptor beta chains from one sample sequenced in a study of shared clonotypes between healthy human individuals. Repertoires were generated with immunoSEQ multiplex PCR, while TCRdb's copy carries only in-frame clones and drops some. The repertoire consists of 2 million to 2.5 million clones, with approximately 96% occurring once and the leading ten covering roughly 0.13%. The specimen was naive CD4+ T cells sorted from blood. Subset indicated: CD45RA+ positively selected. The receptors originated from a man aged 18 to 30 in good health.

The chain couples TRBV30 to TRBJ1-1, with D possibly being TRBD1 (5 bases). The germline CDR1 and CDR2 sequences are GTSNPN and SVGIG (reference sequence). The V gene lost 2 bases and the J gene lost 1 base, with 8 bases spanning the gap. The CDR3 loop spans 13 amino acids. For the CDR3, the DNA is TGTGCCTGGAGTAAAGGACAGAACACTGAAGCTTTCTTT. Translated: CAWSKGQNTEAFF.

The V call is TRBV7-9, the J call TRBJ2-1; 8 positions agree with TRBD2. Germline CDR1 is SEHNR and CDR2 is FQNEAQ (reference sequence). This CDR3 region has 16 residues. V trimming: 3 bases; J trimming: 1 base; junction bases outside the gene matches: 5. CDR3 nucleotides: TGTGCCAGCAGCTTGTTAGCGGGAAAATCCTACAATGAGCAGTTCTTC. This codes for CASSLLAGKSYNEQFF.

The chain couples TRBV30 to TRBJ2-2; D may be TRBD1 (5 bases). Trimming took 5 bases from V and 8 from J, leaving 9 bases between them. The germline CDR1 and CDR2 sequences are GTSNPN and SVGIG (reference sequence). This CDR3 contains 11 residues. CDR3 in DNA: TGTGCCTGGGGCAGGGTTGGGGAGCTGTTTTTT. Its translation is CAWGRVGELFF.

The CDR3 bases are TGTGCCAGCAGTCCAGGGCTTTTCACCTCTGGGGCCAACGTCCTGACTTTC. Amino acids: CASSPGLFTSGANVLTF. This chain uses TRBV2 with TRBJ2-6; a weak D match, TRBD1 (5 bases). The V end lost 5 bases, the J end lost 0 bases, and 14 bases lay between the germline ends. Looked up from germline, CDR1 is SNHLY and CDR2 is FYNNEI. The CDR3 spans 17 residues. The full variable domain, rest sourced from reference TRBV2 and TRBJ2-6, is EPEVTQTPSHQVTQMGQEVILRCVPISNHLYFYWYRQILGQKVEFLVSFYNNEISEKSEIFDDQFSVERPDGSNFTLKIRSTKLEDSAMYFCASSPGLFTSGANVLTFGAGSRLTVL.

This chain links TRBV7-6 with TRBJ2-5; 7 nucleotides align to TRBD1. This CDR3 is built from 14 residues. Germline trimming cut 6 bases from V and 1 base from J; bases unmatched to any gene: 5. Germline CDR1 and CDR2: SGHVS and FNYEAQ. The CDR3, as DNA: TGTGCCAGCAGGAGACAGGGAACCCAAGAGACCCAGTACTTC. Its protein is CASRRQGTQETQYF.

This sequence joins TRBV2 and TRBJ1-4; D is ambiguous. The V end lost 5 bases, the J end lost 1 base, and 5 bases lay between the germline ends. This CDR3 is built from 13 residues. Germline lookup yields CDR1 SNHLY and CDR2 FYNNEI. The DNA of the CDR3 is TGTGCCAGCAGTATGGAAACTAATGAAAAACTGTTTTTT. Translating it yields CASSMETNEKLFF.

The J gene is TRBJ2-1, the V gene TRBV5-4; TRBD2 agrees at 11 bases. V was clipped by 5 bases and J by 10 bases; unmatched bases: 11. The V gene's germline CDR1 is SGHNT and CDR2 YYREEE (reference sequence). This CDR3 spans 15 amino acids. CDR3 amino acids: CASRNGLAGIGEQFF. CDR3 bases: TGTGCCAGCAGAAACGGACTAGCGGGTATTGGGGAGCAGTTCTTC.

The rearrangement joins TRBV18 to TRBJ2-7; D unresolved. Germline V lookup: CDR1 KGHSH, CDR2 LQKENI. This CDR3 has 15 amino acids. Trimming shortened V by 2 bases and J by 2 bases, and 13 bases separated the two germline ends. CDR3: CASSPREASTYEQYF. CDR3 nucleotide sequence: TGTGCCAGCTCACCAAGAGAGGCTTCAACCTACGAGCAGTACTTC.

The chain carries TRBV5-1 and TRBJ2-1; tentatively, D is TRBD2 (5 bases). The CDR3 sequence is 18 residues long. The germline V gene encodes CDR1 SGHRS and CDR2 YFSETQ. Trimming shortened V by 4 bases and J by 4 bases, and 24 bases separated the two germline ends. CDR3 amino acids: CASSVAPMDSQTYNEQFF. CDR3 DNA: TGCGCCAGCAGCGTCGCCCCCATGGACTCGCAAACATACAATGAGCAGTTCTTC.

The J gene is TRBJ1-1, the V gene TRBV2; tentative D call: TRBD1 (5 bases). The CDR3 runs 15 residues. CDR1 is SNHLY, CDR2 FYNNEI, per germline. V lost 5 bases and J lost 1, with 14 bases in between. CDR3 residues: CASSWGGKGNTEAFF. CDR3 nucleotide sequence: TGTGCCAGCAGTTGGGGGGGAAAAGGGAACACTGAAGCTTTCTTT.

This clone was found a few times. The chain carries TRBV21-1 and TRBJ1-5; the DNA was not used to check the table's D call, TRBD1. TRBV21-1 is flagged as a pseudogene. The CDR3 extends over 15 amino acids. CDR3 sequence reads: CASSSPDRVQQPQHF. As DNA, the CDR3 is TGTGCCAGCAGCAGCCCCGACAGGGTACAGCAGCCCCAGCATTTT.

This clone was observed a single time. This rearrangement joins TRBV2 to TRBJ2-7, with unresolved D. V was trimmed by 1 base and J by 4 bases, leaving 8 bases between them. Germline-derived CDR1 and CDR2 are SNHLY and FYNNEI. This CDR3 is 13 amino acids long. The chain's CDR3 is CASSEGQYYEQYF. The CDR3 DNA reads as TGTGCCAGCAGTGAAGGGCAATATTACGAGCAGTACTTC.

The chain carries TRBV6-5 and TRBJ2-1; 8 positions match TRBD2. There are 16 residues in the CDR3. Germline V lookup: CDR1 MNHEY, CDR2 SVGAGI. J lost 0 bases, V lost 4 bases, and 5 bases had no gene match. This CDR3 reads CASSSYGGGSYNEQFF. The DNA of the CDR3 is TGTGCCAGCAGTTCCTACGGGGGGGGCTCCTACAATGAGCAGTTCTTC.

The J gene is TRBJ1-2, the V gene TRBV5-6; 9 positions agree with TRBD1. The CDR3 spans 11 residues. Germline V gene data show CDR1 as SGHDT and CDR2 as YYEEEE. Losses at the gene ends were 7 bases for V and 5 bases for J; bases not matched to a gene: 0. The CDR3 here is CASGTGYGYTF. CDR3 nucleotides: TGTGCCAGCGGGACAGGGTATGGCTACACCTTC.

Points on this clone: Other DNA sequences in this specimen translate into the identical CDR3. The chain is built from TRBV30 and TRBJ2-4; D possibly matches TRBD1 or TRBD2 (5 bases each). From germline, CDR1 is GTSNPN and CDR2 SVGIG (reference sequence). This CDR3 is 14 amino acids long. V lost 0 bases to trimming and J lost 0 bases, with 6 bases between them. CDR3 bases: TGTGCCTGGAGTGTTGGGGGAGCCAAAAACATTCAGTACTTC. This encodes CAWSVGGAKNIQYF.

The V and J genes are TRBV6-5 and TRBJ1-1; possible D gene TRBD1, 6 bases. The germline V gene encodes CDR1 MNHEY and CDR2 SVGAGI. V was pared by 6 bases and J by 6 bases, with 14 bases between. This CDR3 has 13 residues. CDR3 sequence: CASRKGGEAEAFF. In DNA form, the CDR3 reads TGTGCCAGCAGAAAGGGGGGGGAGGCTGAAGCTTTCTTT.

V gene TRBV5-1 combines with J gene TRBJ1-2; tentatively, D is TRBD1 (6 bases). Germline CDR1 is SGHRS and CDR2 is YFSETQ. This CDR3 is 13 amino acids long. Between the trimmed V and J ends, which lost 4 bases and 2 bases, there was a span of 9 bases. The DNA for the CDR3 is TGCGCCAGCAGCGAACAGGGAAACTATGGCTACACCTTC. This codes for CASSEQGNYGYTF.

V and J are TRBV2 and TRBJ1-1; D not resolved. V was trimmed by 0 bases and J by 7 bases, leaving 15 bases between them. CDR3 size: 15 residues. Germline values: CDR1 SNHLY, CDR2 FYNNEI. The CDR3 region has the DNA TGTGCCAGCAGTGAAGCGCTTTTCGGACTTGGTGAAGCTTTCTTT. Its protein product is CASSEALFGLGEAFF.

V and J are TRBV30 and TRBJ2-7; the D gene is possibly TRBD2 (5 bases). Germline loops: CDR1 GTSNPN, CDR2 SVGIG (reference sequence). V lost 5 bases and J 6 bases, leaving 20 bases between the germline ends. CDR3 size: 14 residues. This CDR3 is CAWDQLVSRREQYF. The CDR3 region has the DNA TGTGCCTGGGACCAACTAGTCTCTCGGCGCGAGCAGTACTTC.

A note on this clone: Other DNA sequences within the sample encode an identical CDR3. This chain connects TRBV30 to TRBJ2-2; TRBD1 might be the D (6 bases). The germline CDR1 and CDR2 sequences are GTSNPN and SVGIG (reference sequence). V was pared by 2 bases and J by 5 bases, with 9 bases between. The CDR3 runs 13 residues. The CDR3 sequence is CAWSPQGTGELFF. The CDR3 bases are TGTGCCTGGAGTCCACAGGGTACCGGGGAGCTGTTTTTT.

The chain combines TRBV10-3 with TRBJ1-2; D is possibly TRBD1 (5 bases). Germline V gene sequence: CDR1 ENHRY, CDR2 SYGVKD. The V end was cut by 6 bases, the J end by 3 bases, with 11 bases between. The CDR3 length is 13 residues. This CDR3 is CAIRDRPDYGYTF. DNA for the CDR3: TGTGCCATCAGAGACAGACCGGACTATGGCTACACCTTC.

The chain is built from TRBV6-5 and TRBJ1-3; D is ambiguous. The V end lost 5 bases, the J end lost 4 bases, and 9 bases lay between the germline ends. Germline V gene lookup returns CDR1 MNHEY and CDR2 SVGAGI. The CDR3 has 13 amino acids. CDR3 sequence reads: CASSGGIGNTIYF. The CDR3 DNA reads as TGTGCCAGCAGTGGAGGGATCGGAAACACCATATATTTT.

This clone appeared a few times. The V call is TRBV6-5, the J call TRBJ1-6, with TRBD1 matching over 8 bases. Germline assignment: CDR1 MNHEY and CDR2 SVGAGI. J lost 11 bases, V lost 2 bases, and 8 bases had no gene match. The CDR3 is 15 residues long. The CDR3 bases are TGTGCCAGCAGTTACGAGGGCAGGGGGCTTACACCCCTCCACTTT. Encoded protein: CASSYEGRGLTPLHF.

The rearrangement links TRBV11-3 to TRBJ2-1; TRBD2 aligns across 14 bases. The CDR3 is 18 amino acids. Germline trimming cut 5 bases from V and 2 bases from J; bases unmatched to any gene: 8. Looked up from germline, CDR1 is SGHNT and CDR2 is YENEEA. In DNA form, the CDR3 reads TGTGCCAGCAGCCTGGGACTAGCGGGGGCCGGAACCTACAATGAGCAGTTCTTC. Its translation: CASSLGLAGAGTYNEQFF.